This T cell receptor beta chain was profiled in a study of human T cells and chemical hapten exposure. TCRdb fed the RACE reads into MiXCR, producing one record per CDR3 protein. The repertoire has under 50,000 distinct CDR3 sequences, approximately 4% of them found once; the top ten carry about 6%. Study-wide results and caveats: With DPC sensitization, TCRs exceeding 1 in 1000 frequency showed no change.

Time point specified: healthy volunteer bleed at 6 weeks. Unfractionated whole blood yielded total RNA. This clonotype is categorized as medium-sized. What it recognizes is unknown. CDR3 size: 13 residues. CDR1 is SQVTM, CDR2 ANQGSEA, per germline. V lost 1 base and J lost 3, with 10 bases in between. The clonotype was recovered from a human donor in good health. Some clones in this sample may be carry-over from other donors' samples. Sequencing was carried out using whole blood. V usage is TRBV29-1 and J usage is TRBJ2-7; no reliable D call. The CDR3, as DNA: TGCAGCGTTGAAGGGGCAGTGAACTACGAGCAGTACTTC. Its protein product is CSVEGAVNYEQYF.